This entry describes one T cell receptor beta chain. The protocol was immunoSEQ multiplex PCR, while the TCRdb copy is restricted to in-frame clones and leaves out a portion. The sample has 6,000 to 8,500 clones, roughly 25% seen once. The CDR3 contains 15 residues. With 4 bases removed from V and 6 bases from J, the gap between germline ends came to 16 bases. The V gene's germline CDR1 is KGHSH and CDR2 LQKENI. This record belongs to a study of graft-versus-host responses after intestinal transplantation. Study-wide context: For about three years after anti-thymocyte globulin induction, all recipients took tacrolimus and steroids. Points from the study as a whole: GvH clones surfaced in recipient marrow, some emerging earlier in ileum or blood.

The researchers put roughly 200,000 CFSE-labeled responder cells into plates with roughly 200,000 irradiated, violet-dye-labeled stimulator cells. CFSE-low proliferating responders, CD3+CD4+ and CD3+CD8+, were sorted post-reaction. The sample consisted of alloreactive CD8+ T cells from a mixed lymphocyte reaction culture, taken before transplantation. Subset noted: CFSE-low proliferating T cells sorted from approximately 6-day pre-transplant mixed lymphocyte reaction (GvH or HvG direction). This TCR came from a human patient who was an organ donor for intestinal transplantation. This rearrangement joins TRBV18 to TRBJ2-1; D is undetermined. In DNA form, the CDR3 reads TGTGCCAGCTCACTAGGGTCTCCCCTGAGCAATGAGCAGTTCTTC. Translated, it gives CASSLGSPLSNEQFF.